Following are 25 T cell receptor beta chains from one sample sequenced in a study of beta chain features in type 1 diabetes (dated by TCRdb to 2016 to 2018). The library came from the immunoSEQ multiplex PCR assay. The entire amount of isolated RNA was reverse transcribed using the High Capacity cDNA Reverse Transcription Kit, so the sequenced TCRB transcripts were expressed ones. The immuneACCESS repertoire file appears here via TCRdb, limited to in-frame rearrangements. These files lack a portion of the clones; in checked studies, under half of the deficit traces to unresolved V genes, and the cause of the others is not known. The sample data list under 250,000 clones, and around 26% of these were observed just once. The ten most abundant clones make up roughly 4% of the sample. Sequencing was done on a sample of central memory CD4+ T cells from blood. These receptors originate from a young man in good health.

The chain has TRBV29-1 and TRBJ2-2; tentatively, D is TRBD2 (5 bases). Germline values: CDR1 SQVTM, CDR2 ANQGSEA. V lost 4 bases and J lost 7, with 13 bases in between. The CDR3 runs to 13 residues. The CDR3 coding sequence is TGCAGCGTTGGGACTGGCGCCGGCGGGGAGCTGTTTTTT. Its translation is CSVGTGAGGELFF.

The V and J genes are TRBV6-1 and TRBJ2-7; D is unclear. V dropped 4 bases and J dropped 2 bases, with 12 bases sitting between them. CDR1 is MNHNS, CDR2 SASEGT, per germline. There are 14 residues in the CDR3. In nucleotides, the CDR3 is TGTGCCAGCAGTGTTATGTACGGCACCTACGAGCAGTACTTC. Its protein is CASSVMYGTYEQYF.

The chain is built from TRBV2 and TRBJ2-6; D remains unclear. The CDR3 covers 15 residues. The V end lost 6 bases, the J end lost 1 base, and 10 bases lay between the germline ends. Germline CDR1 is SNHLY and CDR2 is FYNNEI. In DNA form, the CDR3 reads TGTGCCAGCAGCCCCTCTGAGTCTGGGGCCAACGTCCTGACTTTC. This gives the protein CASSPSESGANVLTF.

This chain joins TRBV11-2 and TRBJ2-7; TRBD2 agrees at 7 bases. The germline V gene encodes CDR1 SGHAT and CDR2 FQNNGV. With 4 bases clipped from V and 6 bases from J, the junction kept 18 bases outside the gene matches. The CDR3 totals 17 residues. The CDR3 DNA reads as TGTGCCAGCAGCTCAATAGCGGGCGCTAACCCGAGGGGCGAGCAGTACTTC. Translation: CASSSIAGANPRGEQYF.

On this clone itself: An end of the junction differs from the germline gene, which may be a read error. V usage is TRBV6-1 and J usage is TRBJ2-7; weak D call: TRBD2 (6 bases). The CDR3 consists of 13 residues. The germline V gene encodes CDR1 MNHNS and CDR2 SASEGT. The CDR3 spells CTSLLRDSSEQYF. The CDR3, as DNA: TGTACCAGCCTCCTCCGGGACTCCTCCGAGCAGTACTTC.

This clone occurred many times. In the same sample, other DNA sequences code for this CDR3. This chain uses TRBV7-2 with TRBJ2-5; D unresolved. The CDR3 runs 15 residues. Germline V gives CDR1 SGHTA, CDR2 FQGNSA. The V and J ends lost 6 bases and 5 bases respectively, with 19 bases between them. The CDR3 here is CASSRKPGPGETQYF. Written as DNA, the CDR3 is TGTGCCAGCAGTCGAAAGCCGGGTCCTGGGGAGACCCAGTACTTC.

This clone was seen only a few times. This chain connects TRBV30 to TRBJ2-5; the D is unclear. Germline CDR1 is GTSNPN and CDR2 is SVGIG (reference sequence). V lost 2 bases and J 4 bases, leaving 8 bases between the germline ends. This CDR3 spans 12 amino acids. The CDR3 DNA sequence: TGTGCCTGGAGTTTATCTACAGAGACCCAGTACTTC. This encodes CAWSLSTETQYF.

This clone has just a few counts. The chain is built from TRBV7-8 and TRBJ1-1, with D perhaps TRBD1 (5 bases). Between the trimmed V and J ends, which lost 3 bases and 1 base, there was a span of 12 bases. This CDR3 is 15 amino acids long. In germline, CDR1 is SGHVS, CDR2 FQNEAQ. The DNA of the CDR3 is TGTGCCAGCAGCTTCCGAGGGACCCAGAACACTGAAGCTTTCTTT. It is translated as CASSFRGTQNTEAFF. Based on the CDR3 plus reference TRBV7-8 and TRBJ1-1, the full variable domain is GAGVSQSPRYKVAKRGQDVALRCDPISGHVSLFWYQQALGQGPEFLTYFQNEAQLDKSGLPSDRFFAERPEGSVSTLKIQRTQQEDSAVYLCASSFRGTQNTEAFFGQGTRLTVV.

The V and J genes are TRBV6-6 and TRBJ2-1; 12 bases agree with TRBD2. V lost 5 bases, J lost 4 bases, and 3 bases stayed unmatched. The germline CDR1 and CDR2 sequences are MNHNY and SVGAGI (reference sequence). This CDR3 contains 15 residues. CDR3 region: CASSPGLAGYNEQFF. As DNA, the CDR3 is TGTGCCAGCAGTCCCGGACTAGCGGGATACAATGAGCAGTTCTTC.

This clone was observed at least ten times. This chain uses TRBV2 with TRBJ2-1; the D is unclear. Trimming cost V 6 bases and J 5 bases, with 8 bases left between them. Germline values: CDR1 SNHLY, CDR2 FYNNEI. The CDR3 consists of 12 residues. CDR3 sequence reads: CASSQDDNEQFF. The CDR3 nucleotides are TGTGCCAGCAGCCAGGACGACAATGAGCAGTTCTTC.

V usage is TRBV27 and J usage is TRBJ2-7; weak D call: TRBD2 (6 bases). This CDR3 is built from 15 residues. Trimming removed 2 bases at V and 4 bases at J, with 15 bases between. Germline CDR1 and CDR2: MNHEY and SMNVEV (reference sequence). CDR3 residues: CASSLGPGDRYEQYF. The CDR3 DNA reads as TGTGCCAGCAGTTTAGGGCCGGGAGATCGGTACGAGCAGTACTTC.

This chain uses TRBV5-1 with TRBJ2-5; the match to TRBD2 covers 13 bases. CDR3 length: 17 amino acids. Germline V CDR1 and CDR2: SGHRS, YFSETQ. With 4 bases clipped from V and 0 bases from J, the junction kept 6 bases outside the gene matches. CDR3 nucleotides: TGCGCCAGCAGCGAAGGACTAGCGGGAGCGTACCAAGAGACCCAGTACTTC. It translates to CASSEGLAGAYQETQYF.

The chain has TRBV4-1 and TRBJ2-2, with D perhaps TRBD1 (5 bases). V lost 1 base, J lost 7 bases, and 13 bases lay in between. CDR1 and CDR2 (germline): MGHRA, YSYEKL. The CDR3 has 15 residues. The CDR3 DNA reads TGCGCCAGCAGCCAAGTGCTACAGGCGGTCGGGGAGCTGTTTTTT. This sequence encodes CASSQVLQAVGELFF.

The chain couples TRBV5-1 to TRBJ2-7; tentatively, D is TRBD2 (6 bases). Per the germline V gene, CDR1 is SGHRS and CDR2 is YFSETQ. V was pared by 1 base and J by 10 bases, with 12 bases between. CDR3 length: 12 amino acids. CDR3 sequence reads: CASSLSGPDQYF. The CDR3 nucleotides are TGCGCCAGCAGCTTGAGCGGGCCCGATCAGTACTTC.

The sample holds a few counts of this clone. The V gene is TRBV10-3, the J gene TRBJ2-5; possibly TRBD1 for D (6 bases). Looked up from germline, CDR1 is ENHRY and CDR2 is SYGVKD. V lost 10 bases, J lost 0 bases, and 12 bases lay in between. The CDR3 runs to 13 residues. The CDR3 DNA follows: TGTGCCACCGCCGGGGACAACCAAGAGACCCAGTACTTC. Residues: CATAGDNQETQYF.

The chain has TRBV7-9 and TRBJ1-1, with no clear D. Between the trimmed V and J ends, which lost 2 bases and 3 bases, there was a span of 7 bases. This CDR3 region has 13 residues. The germline V gene has CDR1 SEHNR and CDR2 FQNEAQ (reference sequence). The CDR3 sequence: CASSLMKDTEAFF. In DNA, the CDR3 is TGTGCCAGCAGCTTAATGAAGGACACTGAAGCTTTCTTT. The whole variable domain, remainder taken from reference TRBV7-9 and TRBJ1-1, is DTGVSQNPRHKITKRGQNVTFRCDPISEHNRLYWYRQTLGQGPEFLTYFQNEAQLEKSRLLSDRFSAERPKGSFSTLEIQRTEQGDSAMYLCASSLMKDTEAFFGQGTRLTVV.

The chain carries TRBV11-2 and TRBJ2-2; no reliable D call. V gave up 5 bases and J gave up 6 bases, with 13 bases separating them. Germline CDR1 SGHAT, CDR2 FQNNGV. The CDR3 loop spans 14 amino acids. In DNA, the CDR3 is TGTGCCAGCAGCCGAGGATCGTTACCCGGGGAGCTGTTTTTT. Its translation: CASSRGSLPGELFF.

This clone occurred many times. V gene TRBV10-3 combines with J gene TRBJ2-3; possibly TRBD2 for D (5 bases). This CDR3 is 13 amino acids long. CDR1 is ENHRY and CDR2 is SYGVKD in the germline V gene. V was pared by 10 bases and J by 3 bases, with 14 bases between. CDR3 nucleotides: TGTGCCACCGCGGGCTTTAAGACAGATACGCAGTATTTT. Residues: CATAGFKTDTQYF.

This clone has only a few counts. The chain is built from TRBV30 and TRBJ1-5; 7 bases match TRBD1. Germline V gene sequence: CDR1 GTSNPN, CDR2 SVGIG (reference sequence). This CDR3 region has 16 residues. The trim removed 1 base at V and 5 bases at J, leaving 11 bases unmatched. This CDR3 reads CAWSGSQTGRYQPQHF. DNA for the CDR3: TGTGCCTGGAGTGGGTCCCAGACAGGGAGGTATCAGCCCCAGCATTTT.

This chain uses TRBV25-1 with TRBJ2-3; 8 bases are shared with TRBD1. The trim removed 2 bases at V and 1 base at J, leaving 5 bases unmatched. CDR1 is MGHDK, CDR2 SYGVNS, per germline. The length of the CDR3 is 16 residues. CDR3 in amino acids: CASSEGTTGGTDTQYF. The DNA for the CDR3 is TGTGCCAGCAGTGAAGGGACGACAGGGGGCACAGATACGCAGTATTTT.

This rearrangement joins TRBV28 to TRBJ2-7; 11 positions match TRBD2. Germline lookup yields CDR1 MDHEN and CDR2 SYDVKM. This CDR3 contains 16 residues. Germline trimming cut 2 bases from V and 2 bases from J; bases unmatched to any gene: 5. The CDR3 DNA is TGTGCCAGCAGTTTAGCCGGGACTAGCGGACCCTACGAGCAGTACTTC. Amino acid sequence: CASSLAGTSGPYEQYF. The full variable domain, its missing parts supplied by reference TRBV28 and TRBJ2-7, is DVKVTQSSRYLVKRTGEKVFLECVQDMDHENMFWYRQDPGLGLRLIYFSYDVKMKEKGDIPEGYSVSREKKERFSLILESASTNQTSMYLCASSLAGTSGPYEQYFGPGTRLTVT.

This clone was seen a handful of times. The chain couples TRBV5-4 to TRBJ2-5; tentative D call: TRBD2 (5 bases). V was trimmed by 3 bases and J by 0 bases, leaving 9 bases between them. CDR1 is SGHNT and CDR2 is YYREEE in the germline V gene (reference sequence). The CDR3 is 14 residues long. The CDR3 spells CASSSFGNQETQYF. CDR3 nucleotides: TGTGCCAGCAGCTCATTCGGGAACCAAGAGACCCAGTACTTC. Looking up the rest from reference TRBV5-4 and TRBJ2-5 gives the full variable domain: ETGVTQSPTHLIKTRGQQVTLRCSSQSGHNTVSWYQQALGQGPQFIFQYYREEENGRGNFPPRFSGLQFPNYSSELNVNALELDDSALYLCASSSFGNQETQYFGPGTRLLVL.

There are many counts of this clone. This chain uses TRBV7-9 with TRBJ2-5; D is unclear. Germline CDR1 is SEHNR and CDR2 is FQNEAQ (reference sequence). The V gene lost 5 bases and the J gene lost 4 bases, with 8 bases spanning the gap. The CDR3 covers 12 residues. CDR3: CASSSSRETQYF. The CDR3, as DNA: TGTGCCAGCAGCAGCAGCCGAGAGACCCAGTACTTC.

This chain links TRBV6-7 with TRBJ2-3; TRBD1 matches 9 bases. TRBV6-7 is designated an ORF whose function remains uncertain. The CDR3 length is 18 residues. The V segment lost 7 bases and the J segment 6 bases; nucleotides outside the gene matches: 20. CDR3 sequence reads: CASTYGWRDREGLDTQYF. The CDR3 DNA is TGTGCCAGCACCTACGGGTGGAGGGACAGGGAAGGTTTGGATACGCAGTATTTT.

This clone was seen a handful of times. This chain joins TRBV5-6 and TRBJ2-7; TRBD1 or TRBD2 may be the D gene (5 bases each). Germline CDR1 is SGHDT and CDR2 is YYEEEE. Trimming took off 0 bases at V and 6 bases at J, with 13 bases between the two ends. The CDR3 runs to 14 residues. CDR3 nucleotides: TGTGCCAGCAGCTTGGGTCGCCGGGGCCTCGAGCAGTACTTC. Amino acids: CASSLGRRGLEQYF.